The next 22 T cell receptor beta chains were all read from a single sample in a study of T cell changes during pregnancy in multiple sclerosis. The protocol was immunoSEQ multiplex PCR, while the TCRdb copy is restricted to in-frame clones and leaves out a portion. The data show about 55,000 clones, about 90% seen once. The starting material was CD4+ T cells from peripheral blood mononuclear cells, obtained in the first trimester of pregnancy. These TCRs come from a female donor with multiple sclerosis, enrolled in a pregnancy study.

The CDR3 DNA sequence: TGTGCCAGCAGTGTCAGGGACAGGGGGACCTATGGCTACACCTTC. Translated: CASSVRDRGTYGYTF. The rearrangement uses TRBV6-1 and TRBJ1-2; 11 nucleotides agree with TRBD1. Looked up from germline, CDR1 is MNHNS and CDR2 is SASEGT. V lost 4 bases to trimming and J lost 4 bases; unmatched junction nucleotides: 5. CDR3 length equals 15 residues.

The chain couples TRBV5-1 to TRBJ2-7; D is perhaps TRBD1 (5 bases). The CDR3 contains 15 residues. V was shortened by 0 bases and J by 1 base, with 11 bases between the two germline ends. Germline assignment: CDR1 SGHRS and CDR2 YFSETQ. CDR3 nucleotide sequence: TGCGCCAGCAGCTTGGTCCAGGGTCGGTCCTACGAGCAGTACTTC. Translating it yields CASSLVQGRSYEQYF.

CDR3 sequence: CASSLTTGTSPYGYTF. The CDR3 region has the DNA TGTGCCAGCAGTCTCACGACAGGGACTAGTCCCTATGGCTACACCTTC. The rearrangement uses TRBV28 and TRBJ1-2; 7 nucleotides align to TRBD1. CDR1 MDHEN and CDR2 SYDVKM come from the germline V gene. This CDR3 comprises 16 residues. The trim removed 5 bases at V and 4 bases at J, leaving 13 bases unmatched.

V and J are TRBV19 and TRBJ2-5, with 12 nucleotides matching TRBD1. J lost 5 bases, V lost 5 bases, and 9 bases had no gene match. This CDR3 is built from 16 residues. Germline V gene data show CDR1 as LNHDA and CDR2 as SQIVND (reference sequence). The CDR3 DNA sequence: TGTGCCAGTAGTGAAACCGGGACAGGGGGCAGGGAGACCCAGTACTTC. This gives the protein CASSETGTGGRETQYF.

The chain carries TRBV2 and TRBJ2-3; no reliable D call. Trimming cost V 6 bases and J 4 bases, with 17 bases left between them. Per germline, CDR1 SNHLY and CDR2 FYNNEI. The CDR3 loop spans 15 amino acids. The CDR3 DNA sequence: TGTGCCAGCAGGAGATCTGACTTTGGTCCAGATACGCAGTATTTT. It is translated as CASRRSDFGPDTQYF.

The rearrangement uses TRBV6-6 and TRBJ2-7; 9 bases map to TRBD1. V shed 4 bases, J shed 7 bases, and the junction held 11 bases outside the gene matches. This CDR3 has 15 amino acids. In germline, CDR1 is MNHNY, CDR2 SVGAGI (reference sequence). CDR3 sequence: CASSSRPGQGREQYF. The CDR3 DNA reads TGTGCCAGCAGTTCCCGGCCGGGACAGGGTCGTGAGCAGTACTTC.

This rearrangement joins TRBV27 to TRBJ1-2; 7 positions agree with TRBD1. Germline V gene lookup returns CDR1 MNHEY and CDR2 SMNVEV (reference sequence). V shed 5 bases, J shed 1 base, and the junction held 7 bases outside the gene matches. The CDR3 is made up of 15 amino acids. The CDR3 coding sequence is TGTGCCAGCAGTCCGCGACAGGGCTATAACTATGGCTACACCTTC. It codes for CASSPRQGYNYGYTF.

V and J are TRBV11-3 and TRBJ1-1; weak D call: TRBD1 (5 bases). The CDR3 contains 16 residues. V lost 5 bases, J lost 4 bases, and 20 bases lay in between. The germline V gene encodes CDR1 SGHNT and CDR2 YENEEA. The CDR3 DNA reads TGTGCCAGCAGCGGGAGGGACCGCACCCAGCCCACTGAAGCTTTCTTT. This encodes CASSGRDRTQPTEAFF.

The chain carries TRBV5-6 and TRBJ2-3; the match to TRBD2 covers 12 bases. Germline-derived CDR1 and CDR2 are SGHDT and YYEEEE. After removal of 4 bases from V and 1 base from J, the junction contained 4 bases not matched to a gene. This CDR3 has 16 residues. The CDR3 bases are TGTGCCAGCAGCCCGCGGACTAGCGGGGGCACAGATACGCAGTATTTT. The encoded protein is CASSPRTSGGTDTQYF.

V usage is TRBV28 and J usage is TRBJ2-7; the D gene is possibly TRBD2 (5 bases). The CDR3 consists of 14 residues. Trimming removed 6 bases at V and 6 bases at J, with 18 bases between. CDR1 MDHEN and CDR2 SYDVKM come from the germline V gene. CDR3 sequence (DNA): TGTGCCAGCAGGCTGGACCCTAGCCATCTCGAGCAGTACTTC. Encoded protein: CASRLDPSHLEQYF.

The chain carries TRBV5-6 and TRBJ1-5; 8 bases line up with TRBD1. This CDR3 has 18 amino acids. Germline trimming cut 3 bases from V and 2 bases from J; bases unmatched to any gene: 13. Germline CDR1 and CDR2: SGHDT and YYEEEE. The CDR3 spells CASSSYFGRGQGNQPQHF. CDR3 sequence (DNA): TGTGCCAGCAGCTCTTATTTTGGGCGGGGACAGGGCAATCAGCCCCAGCATTTT.

CDR3 sequence: CASSGAGRNQPQHF. The CDR3 coding sequence is TGTGCCAGCAGTGGGGCAGGGCGCAATCAGCCCCAGCATTTT. This chain joins TRBV2 and TRBJ1-5; D is perhaps TRBD1 (5 bases). CDR3 length equals 14 residues. Germline V CDR1 and CDR2: SNHLY, FYNNEI. V lost 4 bases to trimming and J lost 2 bases, with 9 bases between them.

The table lists this clone with a count of one. V is TRBV7-2 and J is TRBJ2-1; 8 bases are shared with TRBD1. The CDR3 is 15 amino acids. The germline V gene encodes CDR1 SGHTA and CDR2 FQGNSA. V shed 5 bases and J 3 bases; nucleotides not matched to a gene: 6. The CDR3 spells CASSLTGGFYNEQFF. CDR3 DNA: TGTGCCAGCAGCCTCACAGGGGGTTTCTACAATGAGCAGTTCTTC.

A few counts support this clone. The chain employs TRBV27 and TRBJ1-2; D unclear. CDR3 size: 13 residues. Trimming cost V 10 bases and J 3 bases, with 15 bases left between them. Germline lookup yields CDR1 MNHEY and CDR2 SMNVEV (reference sequence). The CDR3 DNA reads TGTGCCACCAGGCGGGAGCTAGACTATGGCTACACCTTC. Translated, it gives CATRRELDYGYTF.

This chain uses TRBV18 with TRBJ2-3; no firm D call. The CDR3 covers 14 residues. V lost 2 bases, J lost 2 bases, and 8 bases lay in between. The germline gives CDR1 KGHSH, CDR2 LQKENI. The CDR3 DNA follows: TGTGCCAGCTCACCAATTCCTAACACAGATACGCAGTATTTT. Encoded protein: CASSPIPNTDTQYF. Full variable domain (rest looked up from reference TRBV18 and TRBJ2-3): NAGVMQNPRHLVRRRGQEARLRCSPMKGHSHVYWYRQLPEEGLKFMVYLQKENIIDESGMPKERFSAEFPKEGPSILRIQQVVRGDSAAYFCASSPIPNTDTQYFGPGTRLTVL.

The CDR3 reads CASSPYLAGAGTDTQYF. In DNA form, the CDR3 reads TGTGCCAGCAGCCCGTATCTAGCGGGAGCGGGCACAGATACGCAGTATTTT. The chain is built from TRBV7-2 and TRBJ2-3, with 10 bases fitting TRBD2. The junction had 9 bases not matched to a gene; V was cut back by 5 bases and J by 1 base. Per germline, CDR1 SGHTA and CDR2 FQGNSA. This CDR3 has 17 amino acids.

About this clone: A read error may produce the germline difference seen at one junction end. J is TRBJ2-7 and V is TRBV28; TRBD1 aligns across 9 bases. The CDR3 spans 17 residues. The V gene's germline CDR1 is MDHEN and CDR2 SYDVKM. The CDR3 protein is CASSLWGRTGVTYEQYF. The CDR3 bases are TGTGCCAGCAGTCTATGGGGACGGACAGGGGTTACCTACGAGCAGTACTTC.

V gene TRBV10-3 combines with J gene TRBJ2-1, with TRBD2 identical over 10 bases. V lost 4 bases to trimming and J lost 2 bases; unmatched junction nucleotides: 2. This CDR3 spans 15 amino acids. CDR1 is ENHRY and CDR2 is SYGVKD in the germline V gene. CDR3 protein: CAISASGGTYNEQFF. The CDR3 DNA sequence: TGTGCCATCAGTGCTAGCGGGGGTACCTACAATGAGCAGTTCTTC.

The J gene is TRBJ1-4, the V gene TRBV18, with a weak D call TRBD1 (6 bases). Germline V gives CDR1 KGHSH, CDR2 LQKENI. V was clipped by 5 bases and J by 4 bases, with 8 bases between them. The CDR3 runs 13 residues. The CDR3 loop reads CASSEGVNEKLFF. CDR3 bases: TGTGCCAGCTCAGAGGGGGTTAATGAAAAACTGTTTTTT.

The gene calls are TRBV7-8 and TRBJ2-3; 10 nucleotides match TRBD2. This CDR3 is 15 amino acids long. Trimming removed 5 bases from V and 4 bases from J; junction bases left unmatched: 6. Germline assignment: CDR1 SGHVS and CDR2 FQNEAQ. CDR3 residues: CASSISGTSADTQYF. The CDR3 DNA reads as TGTGCCAGCAGCATATCCGGGACTAGCGCAGATACGCAGTATTTT.

This CDR3 is CASSLLQGAGTEAFF. Written as DNA, the CDR3 is TGTGCCAGCAGCCTACTACAGGGGGCGGGCACTGAAGCTTTCTTT. V is TRBV9 and J is TRBJ1-1; 9 nucleotides agree with TRBD1. The CDR3 is 15 residues long. Germline V CDR1 and CDR2: SGDLS, YYNGEE. Unmatched junction bases numbered 8, after V lost 4 bases and J lost 4 bases.

The chain uses TRBV27 and TRBJ2-7; D uncertain. The germline V gene has CDR1 MNHEY and CDR2 SMNVEV (reference sequence). CDR3 size: 12 residues. V lost 7 bases, J lost 1 base, and 8 bases lay in between. The CDR3 reads CASTSASYEQYF. In DNA form, the CDR3 reads TGTGCCAGCACTTCAGCGTCCTACGAGCAGTACTTC.